These T cell receptor beta chains were read from a single sample in a study of identical twins. TCRdb used MiXCR to reprocess the 5' RACE reads, holding one entry per CDR3 protein. The table shows 500,000 to 550,000 distinct CDR3 sequences, with roughly 21% occurring only once. The same specimen was also included in a second study, on T cells expressing NK-cell markers.

Sequencing input: CD4+ T cells sorted from blood. These receptors all come from a woman between 18 and 29 years old in good health. The CDR3 runs from the conserved cysteine through the conserved F or W. The D gene is left open where the match is weak. Size values are once, few and many counts, or a class for expanded clones, and some rows have none.

V gene: TRBV29-1
clone size: few
D gene: .
J gene: TRBJ2-3
CDR3 protein: CSAAGGRTGTQYF
CDR3 DNA: TGCAGCGCTGCGGGCGGCCGAACGGGTACGCAGTATTTT

V gene: TRBV15
clone size: .
D gene: .
J gene: TRBJ2-3
CDR3 protein: CATSRGKGTDTQYF
CDR3 DNA: TGTGCCACCAGCCGCGGCAAGGGTACAGATACGCAGTATTTT

V gene: TRBV7-2
clone size: few
D gene: .
J gene: TRBJ2-5
CDR3 protein: CASSLLLRAETQYF
CDR3 DNA: TGTGCCAGCAGCCTTCTCTTACGTGCCGAGACCCAGTACTTC

V gene: TRBV20-1
clone size: few
D gene: .
J gene: TRBJ2-5
CDR3 protein: CSAGSEQETQYF
CDR3 DNA: TGCAGTGCTGGCTCGGAGCAAGAGACCCAGTACTTC

V gene: TRBV5-4
clone size: .
D gene: .
J gene: TRBJ2-1
CDR3 protein: CASSGTTYNEQFF
CDR3 DNA: TGTGCCAGCAGCGGGACAACCTACAATGAGCAGTTCTTC

V gene: TRBV10-2
clone size: .
D gene: TRBD2
J gene: TRBJ2-3
CDR3 protein: CASRKNFREEDTQYF
CDR3 DNA: TGCGCCAGCAGAAAGAATTTCCGGGAGGAAGATACGCAGTATTTT

V gene: TRBV6-5
clone size: .
D gene: .
J gene: TRBJ2-7
CDR3 protein: CASSYASSYEQYF
CDR3 DNA: TGTGCCAGCAGTTACGCCAGCTCCTACGAGCAGTACTTC

V gene: TRBV12-3/TRBV12-4
clone size: few
D gene: .
J gene: TRBJ1-2
CDR3 protein: CASSYGQYYGYTF
CDR3 DNA: TGTGCCAGCAGTTACGGACAGTACTATGGCTACACCTTC

V gene: TRBV2
clone size: .
D gene: TRBD2
J gene: TRBJ2-7
CDR3 protein: CASRTSGNSYEQYF
CDR3 DNA: TGTGCCAGCAGAACTAGCGGGAATTCCTACGAGCAGTACTTC

V gene: TRBV5-1
clone size: .
D gene: TRBD1
J gene: TRBJ1-1
CDR3 protein: CASSPGGRNTEAFF
CDR3 DNA: TGCGCCAGCAGCCCAGGGGGCCGGAACACTGAAGCTTTCTTT

V gene: TRBV29-1
clone size: few
D gene: TRBD2
J gene: TRBJ2-3
CDR3 protein: CSAHAQRGGVQYF
CDR3 DNA: TGCAGCGCCCACGCCCAGCGGGGGGGTGTGCAGTATTTT

V gene: TRBV6-2/TRBV6-3
clone size: few
D gene: TRBD1
J gene: TRBJ1-6
CDR3 protein: CASSYGAGQGNSPLHF
CDR3 DNA: TGTGCCAGCAGCTACGGAGCGGGACAGGGTAATTCACCCCTCCACTTT

V gene: TRBV20-1
clone size: .
D gene: .
J gene: TRBJ1-4
CDR3 protein: CSASVTVNEKLFF
CDR3 DNA: TGCAGTGCTAGCGTGACAGTAAATGAAAAACTGTTTTTT

V gene: TRBV2
clone size: .
D gene: .
J gene: TRBJ2-6
CDR3 protein: CASSEAKTGIGANVLTF
CDR3 DNA: TGTGCCAGCAGTGAAGCCAAAACAGGGATTGGGGCCAACGTCCTGACTTTC

V gene: TRBV5-1
clone size: .
D gene: .
J gene: TRBJ2-2
CDR3 protein: CASSSLRVGTGELFF
CDR3 DNA: TGCGCCAGCAGCTCCCTTAGAGTAGGAACCGGGGAGCTGTTTTTT

V gene: TRBV27
clone size: once
D gene: .
J gene: TRBJ1-2
CDR3 protein: CASKEREQPNYGYTF
CDR3 DNA: TGTGCCAGCAAGGAACGTGAACAGCCAAACTATGGCTACACCTTC

V gene: TRBV24-1
clone size: .
D gene: TRBD2
J gene: TRBJ2-1
CDR3 protein: CATSDSGLGQFF
CDR3 DNA: TGTGCCACCAGTGACTCGGGACTAGGGCAGTTCTTC

V gene: TRBV11-2
clone size: many
D gene: TRBD2
J gene: TRBJ2-1
CDR3 protein: CASSPIAGGPYNEQFF
CDR3 DNA: TGTGCCAGCAGCCCTATAGCGGGAGGGCCATACAATGAGCAGTTCTTC

V gene: TRBV7-6
clone size: many
D gene: .
J gene: TRBJ2-2
CDR3 protein: CASSLAGLNTGELFF
CDR3 DNA: TGTGCCAGCAGCTTAGCGGGACTGAACACCGGGGAGCTGTTTTTT

V gene: TRBV7-2
clone size: .
D gene: .
J gene: TRBJ2-7
CDR3 protein: CASSLARLTSSYEQYF
CDR3 DNA: TGTGCCAGCAGCTTAGCGCGTCTCACGAGCTCCTACGAGCAGTACTTC

V gene: TRBV12-3/TRBV12-4
clone size: few
D gene: .
J gene: TRBJ2-1
CDR3 protein: CASSLGETNEQFF
CDR3 DNA: TGTGCCAGCAGTTTGGGTGAAACCAATGAGCAGTTCTTC

V gene: TRBV20-1
clone size: once
D gene: TRBD2
J gene: TRBJ2-2
CDR3 protein: CSASHSGGAGELFF
CDR3 DNA: TGCAGTGCTAGCCATAGCGGGGGGGCCGGGGAGCTGTTTTTT

V gene: TRBV29-1
clone size: .
D gene: .
J gene: TRBJ2-7
CDR3 protein: CSVEGGRGANEQYF
CDR3 DNA: TGCAGCGTTGAAGGGGGCAGGGGGGCTAACGAGCAGTACTTC

V gene: TRBV2
clone size: few
D gene: TRBD2
J gene: TRBJ2-7
CDR3 protein: CASSEGTSETYEQYF
CDR3 DNA: TGTGCCAGCAGTGAAGGTACTAGCGAGACCTACGAGCAGTACTTC

V gene: TRBV20-1
clone size: few
D gene: TRBD2
J gene: TRBJ2-7
CDR3 protein: CSARRMSGTSGSYEQYF
CDR3 DNA: TGCAGTGCTAGGAGAATGTCTGGGACTAGCGGATCCTACGAGCAGTACTTC

V gene: TRBV20-1
clone size: .
D gene: .
J gene: TRBJ2-7
CDR3 protein: CSARRSHEQYF
CDR3 DNA: TGCAGTGCTAGAAGATCCCACGAGCAGTACTTC

V gene: TRBV10-3
clone size: few
D gene: .
J gene: TRBJ1-1
CDR3 protein: CAISFTGNTEAFF
CDR3 DNA: TGTGCCATCAGTTTTACCGGGAACACTGAAGCTTTCTTT

V gene: TRBV12-3/TRBV12-4
clone size: .
D gene: TRBD1
J gene: TRBJ2-7
CDR3 protein: CASSPGGGLTGTYEQYF
CDR3 DNA: TGTGCCAGCAGCCCGGGCGGCGGTCTGACAGGGACCTACGAGCAGTACTTC

V gene: TRBV2
clone size: few
D gene: .
J gene: TRBJ2-5
CDR3 protein: CASIAVGETQYF
CDR3 DNA: TGTGCCAGCATAGCTGTCGGAGAGACCCAGTACTTC

V gene: TRBV5-1
clone size: .
D gene: .
J gene: TRBJ1-1
CDR3 protein: CDSSLAPANTEAFF
CDR3 DNA: TGCGACAGCAGCTTGGCCCCGGCGAACACTGAAGCTTTCTTT

V gene: TRBV4-2
clone size: .
D gene: .
J gene: TRBJ1-1
CDR3 protein: CASSRGGPLNTEAFF
CDR3 DNA: TGTGCCAGCAGCCGCGGTGGACCGCTGAACACTGAAGCTTTCTTT

V gene: TRBV9
clone size: .
D gene: TRBD2
J gene: TRBJ2-1
CDR3 protein: CASSVIGTSGNEQFF
CDR3 DNA: TGTGCCAGCAGCGTAATCGGGACTAGCGGAAATGAGCAGTTCTTC

V gene: TRBV12-5
clone size: few
D gene: .
J gene: TRBJ1-1
CDR3 protein: CANSRENTEAFF
CDR3 DNA: TGTGCTAATTCGAGAGAGAACACTGAAGCTTTCTTT

V gene: TRBV6-1
clone size: few
D gene: .
J gene: TRBJ1-6
CDR3 protein: CASRTRQNSPLHF
CDR3 DNA: TGTGCCAGCAGAACCCGACAGAATTCACCCCTCCACTTT

V gene: TRBV20-1
clone size: .
D gene: .
J gene: TRBJ2-3
CDR3 protein: CSAPTEYTDTQYF
CDR3 DNA: TGCAGTGCTCCGACCGAGTACACAGATACGCAGTATTTT

V gene: TRBV10-3
clone size: few
D gene: .
J gene: TRBJ1-5
CDR3 protein: CAISESGGWNQPQHF
CDR3 DNA: TGTGCCATCAGTGAGTCGGGGGGATGGAATCAGCCCCAGCATTTT

V gene: TRBV20-1
clone size: many
D gene: TRBD1
J gene: TRBJ1-1
CDR3 protein: CSARGQGANTEAFF
CDR3 DNA: TGCAGTGCTAGAGGACAGGGAGCGAACACTGAAGCTTTCTTT

V gene: TRBV27
clone size: few
D gene: .
J gene: TRBJ2-7
CDR3 protein: CASSSLTPYEQYF
CDR3 DNA: TGTGCCAGCAGTTCCCTGACCCCCTACGAGCAGTACTTC

V gene: TRBV2
clone size: few
D gene: .
J gene: TRBJ2-3
CDR3 protein: CASSEDRATDTQYF
CDR3 DNA: TGTGCCAGCAGTGAAGACAGGGCCACAGATACGCAGTATTTT

V gene: TRBV6-4
clone size: .
D gene: TRBD1
J gene: TRBJ1-5
CDR3 protein: CASSDSKLQGKGGNQPQHF
CDR3 DNA: TGTGCCAGCAGTGACTCAAAATTACAGGGGAAGGGTGGAAATCAGCCCCAGCATTTT

V gene: TRBV11-3
clone size: few
D gene: .
J gene: TRBJ1-2
CDR3 protein: CASSLKGTGTNYGYTF
CDR3 DNA: TGTGCCAGCAGCTTAAAGGGCACAGGGACTAACTATGGCTACACCTTC

V gene: TRBV20-1
clone size: .
D gene: .
J gene: TRBJ1-2
CDR3 protein: CSARSSGVATF
CDR3 DNA: TGCAGTGCTAGAAGCTCAGGGGTAGCCACCTTC